The 14 T cell receptor beta chains presented below share a single source sample, sequenced in a study of identical twins. A single record per CDR3 protein comes from TCRdb applying MiXCR to the 5' RACE reads. The table lists about 480,000 distinct CDR3 sequences, around 14% of them singletons. These same records also appear under a second study, on yellow fever vaccine responses in identical twins.

The sequencing sample was made of CD4+ T cells sorted from blood. These TCRs come from a young woman in good health.

This clonotype was counted at least ten times. The rearrangement joins TRBV5-1 to TRBJ2-1; either TRBD1 or TRBD2 may fit D (5 bases each). The germline V and J ends were trimmed by 4 bases and 7 bases, with 12 bases remaining between them. The germline V gene encodes CDR1 SGHRS and CDR2 YFSETQ. There are 13 residues in the CDR3. CDR3 region: CASSRTGPNEQFF. The CDR3 DNA follows: TGCGCCAGCAGCCGGACGGGGCCGAATGAGCAGTTCTTC.

The chain employs TRBV18 and TRBJ1-3, with a weak D call TRBD1 (5 bases). V lost 2 bases and J 2 bases, leaving 10 bases between the germline ends. The CDR3 contains 15 residues. From germline, CDR1 is KGHSH and CDR2 LQKENI. The CDR3 DNA reads TGTGCCAGCTCACCAGGGGCAGACCCTGGAAACACCATATATTTT. Amino acid sequence: CASSPGADPGNTIYF.

CDR3 nucleotide sequence: TGTGCCACCAGTGATTACGTTGGCCACGAGCAGTTCTTC. Its protein is CATSDYVGHEQFF. The genes are TRBV24-1 and TRBJ2-1; D remains unclear. The CDR3 has 13 amino acids. Germline V gene data show CDR1 as KGHDR and CDR2 as SFDVKD. The V end was cut by 2 bases, the J end by 10 bases, with 11 bases between.

V and J are TRBV24-1 and TRBJ2-4, with D perhaps matching TRBD2 (5 bases). Looked up from germline, CDR1 is KGHDR and CDR2 is SFDVKD. The CDR3 has 15 residues. The V end lost 3 bases, the J end lost 0 bases, and 8 bases lay between the germline ends. For the CDR3, the DNA is TGTGCCACCAGTGATGAGGGATCAGCCAAAAACATTCAGTACTTC. The encoded protein is CATSDEGSAKNIQYF.

The chain uses TRBV10-2 and TRBJ2-3; the match to TRBD2 covers 10 bases. After removal of 6 bases from V and 4 bases from J, the junction contained 10 bases not matched to a gene. CDR1 and CDR2 from the germline V gene are WSHSY and SAAADI. The CDR3 is made up of 16 amino acids. In nucleotides, the CDR3 is TGCGCCAGCAGGGAAGTACTAGCGGGAAGGGCAGATACGCAGTATTTT. This gives the protein CASREVLAGRADTQYF.

V is TRBV2 and J is TRBJ2-7, with TRBD2 as a possible D gene (5 bases). The CDR3 loop spans 15 amino acids. Looked up from germline, CDR1 is SNHLY and CDR2 is FYNNEI. V was cut by 6 bases and J by 0 bases, with 15 bases left in between. This chain's CDR3 is CASREDLLSSYEQYF. The CDR3 region has the DNA TGTGCCAGCAGGGAGGATCTACTCAGCTCCTACGAGCAGTACTTC.

This clonotype was seen a few times. This rearrangement joins TRBV12-2 to TRBJ2-7; TRBD1, the table's D call, was not compared with the DNA. TRBV12-2 is reported as a pseudogene. This CDR3 has 17 amino acids. CDR3 coding DNA: TGTGCAAGTCGCTTAGTAGCGTATGGGGGACCGACCTACGAGCAGTACTTC. The encoded protein is CASRLVAYGGPTYEQYF.

This clonotype was counted ten times or more. The V gene is TRBV4-3, the J gene TRBJ2-4, with 7 nucleotides matching TRBD2. The ends lost 0 bases at V and 3 bases at J; junction bases unmatched: 11. The CDR3 contains 18 residues. Per germline, CDR1 LGHNA and CDR2 YSLEER. CDR3 loop: CASSQDPPLASDKNIQYF. The CDR3 DNA is TGCGCCAGCAGCCAAGATCCCCCACTAGCGTCAGACAAAAACATTCAGTACTTC.

The chain combines TRBV15 with TRBJ2-5, with 8 positions matching TRBD2. Germline V gives CDR1 LNHNV, CDR2 YYDKDF (reference sequence). CDR3 length: 18 residues. V dropped 0 bases and J dropped 7; count of bases not matched to a gene: 16. The CDR3 nucleotides are TGTGCCACCAGCAGAGACCCCCTCCTCCCAGCGGGAGACTGGACCCAGTACTTC. It codes for CATSRDPLLPAGDWTQYF.

There are a few counts of this clonotype. This sequence joins TRBV20-1 and TRBJ2-3; 9 positions match TRBD2. The germline CDR1 and CDR2 sequences are DFQATT and SNEGSKA (reference sequence). The CDR3 covers 15 residues. The V gene end was trimmed by 6 bases and the J gene end by 0 bases; junction bases not matched to a gene: 7. The CDR3 protein is CSASSGSFSTDTQYF. Written as DNA, the CDR3 is TGCAGTGCCAGTAGCGGGAGTTTTAGCACAGATACGCAGTATTTT.

The CDR3 DNA reads TGTGCCAGCAGCGCTACCCGCACAGGGTCGGGCAATCAGCCCCAGCATTTT. This sequence encodes CASSATRTGSGNQPQHF. The chain couples TRBV7-8 to TRBJ1-5, with D perhaps TRBD1 (6 bases). CDR1 is SGHVS and CDR2 is FQNEAQ in the germline V gene. V was clipped by 5 bases and J by 2 bases, with 19 bases between them. The CDR3 spans 17 residues. Full variable domain (outside the CDR3, taken from reference TRBV7-8 and TRBJ1-5): GAGVSQSPRYKVAKRGQDVALRCDPISGHVSLFWYQQALGQGPEFLTYFQNEAQLDKSGLPSDRFFAERPEGSVSTLKIQRTQQEDSAVYLCASSATRTGSGNQPQHFGDGTRLSIL.

V and J are TRBV6-2 or TRBV6-3 and TRBJ2-1, with D maybe TRBD2 (6 bases). Germline loops: CDR1 MNHEY, CDR2 SVGEGT. CDR3 size: 15 residues. Deletions cut 6 bases from V and 2 bases from J, with 14 bases between. The CDR3 DNA follows: TGTGCCAGCAGACGCCTAGCGCAAACCTACAATGAGCAGTTCTTC. It translates to CASRRLAQTYNEQFF.

The sample holds a few counts of this clonotype. V and J are TRBV5-1 and TRBJ1-1; tentatively, D is TRBD1 (5 bases). Between the trimmed V and J ends, which lost 4 bases and 1 base, there was a span of 14 bases. Germline assignment: CDR1 SGHRS and CDR2 YFSETQ. The CDR3 runs to 15 residues. In DNA form, the CDR3 reads TGCGCCAGCAGCCCCCAGGGCAGAGCGAACACTGAAGCTTTCTTT. Amino acid sequence: CASSPQGRANTEAFF.

This clonotype was seen at least ten times. V is TRBV12-3 or TRBV12-4 and J is TRBJ2-6; 7 bases are a match to TRBD1. With 5 bases clipped from V and 2 bases from J, the junction kept 3 bases outside the gene matches. This CDR3 region has 15 residues. The CDR3 spells CASSTQGAGANVLTF. For the CDR3, the DNA is TGTGCCAGCAGTACTCAGGGGGCTGGGGCCAACGTCCTGACTTTC.